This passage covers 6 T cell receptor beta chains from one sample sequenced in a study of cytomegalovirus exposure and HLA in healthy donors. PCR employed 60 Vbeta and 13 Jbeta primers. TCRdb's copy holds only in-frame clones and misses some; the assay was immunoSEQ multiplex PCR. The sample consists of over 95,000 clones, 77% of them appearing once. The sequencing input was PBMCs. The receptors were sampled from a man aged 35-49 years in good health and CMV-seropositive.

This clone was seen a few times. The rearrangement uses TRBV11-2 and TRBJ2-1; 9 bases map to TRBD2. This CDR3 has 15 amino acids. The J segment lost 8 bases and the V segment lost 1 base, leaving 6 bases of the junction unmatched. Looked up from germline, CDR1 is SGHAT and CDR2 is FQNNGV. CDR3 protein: CASSLALAGYDEQFF. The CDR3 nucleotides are TGTGCCAGCAGCTTAGCTCTAGCGGGGTACGATGAGCAGTTCTTC.

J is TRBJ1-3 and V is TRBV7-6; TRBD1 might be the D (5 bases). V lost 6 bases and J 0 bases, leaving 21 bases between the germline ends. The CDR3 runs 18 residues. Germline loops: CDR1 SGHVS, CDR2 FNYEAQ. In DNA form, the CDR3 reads TGTGCCAGCAGTCTACGGGGCGGAGGGGTTCGCTCTGGAAACACCATATATTTT. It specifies CASSLRGGGVRSGNTIYF.

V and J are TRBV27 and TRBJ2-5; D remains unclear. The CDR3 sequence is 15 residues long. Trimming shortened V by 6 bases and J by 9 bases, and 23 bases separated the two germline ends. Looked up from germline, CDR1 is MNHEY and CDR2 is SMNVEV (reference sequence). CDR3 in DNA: TGTGCCAGCAGCCTCATCGGGTCTCGGTCTGAGGCCCAGTACTTC. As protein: CASSLIGSRSEAQYF.

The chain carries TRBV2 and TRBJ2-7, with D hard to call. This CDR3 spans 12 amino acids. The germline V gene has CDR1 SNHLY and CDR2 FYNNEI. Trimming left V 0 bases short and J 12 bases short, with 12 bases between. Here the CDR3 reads CASSEAFGRLYF. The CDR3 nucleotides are TGTGCCAGCAGTGAAGCTTTCGGCAGGCTGTACTTC. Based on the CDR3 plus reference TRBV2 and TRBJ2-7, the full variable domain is EPEVTQTPSHQVTQMGQEVILRCVPISNHLYFYWYRQILGQKVEFLVSFYNNEISEKSEIFDDQFSVERPDGSNFTLKIRSTKLEDSAMYFCASSEAFGRLYFGPGTRLTVT.

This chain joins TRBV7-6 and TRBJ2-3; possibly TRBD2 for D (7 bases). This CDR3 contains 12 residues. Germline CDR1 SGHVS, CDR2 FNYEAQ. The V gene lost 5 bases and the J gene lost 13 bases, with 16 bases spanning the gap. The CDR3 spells CASSGDKGGEYF. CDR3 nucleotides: TGTGCCAGCAGCGGGGACAAGGGGGGGGAGTATTTT.

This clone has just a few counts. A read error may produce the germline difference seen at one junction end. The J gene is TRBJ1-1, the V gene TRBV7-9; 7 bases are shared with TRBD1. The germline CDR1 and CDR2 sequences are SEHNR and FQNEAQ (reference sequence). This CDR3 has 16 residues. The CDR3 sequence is CASSYTLRGMNTGAFF. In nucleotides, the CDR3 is TGTGCCAGCAGCTATACCCTCAGGGGGATGAACACTGGAGCTTTCTTT.